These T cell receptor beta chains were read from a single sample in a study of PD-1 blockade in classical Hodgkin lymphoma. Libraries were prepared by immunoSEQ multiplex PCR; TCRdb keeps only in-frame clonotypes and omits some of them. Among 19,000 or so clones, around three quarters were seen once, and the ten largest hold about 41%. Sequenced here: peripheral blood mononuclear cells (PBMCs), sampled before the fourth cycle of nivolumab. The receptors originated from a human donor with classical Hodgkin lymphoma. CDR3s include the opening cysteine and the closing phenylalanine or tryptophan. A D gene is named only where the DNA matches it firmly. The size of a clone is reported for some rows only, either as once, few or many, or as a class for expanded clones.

CDR3aa: CASSLHGDPPRSYEQYF
CDR3nt: TGTGCCAGCAGCCTCCACGGGGACCCTCCACGCTCCTACGAGCAGTACTTC
v_gene: TRBV13
j_gene: TRBJ2-7
d_gene: NA
abundance: few

CDR3aa: CASSLNPGGHQPQHF
CDR3nt: TGTGCCAGCAGCTTAAATCCGGGTGGCCATCAGCCCCAGCATTTT
v_gene: TRBV7-6
j_gene: TRBJ1-5
d_gene: NA
abundance: NA

CDR3aa: CASSVGVAGELFF
CDR3nt: TGTGCCAGCAGCGTAGGAGTAGCCGGGGAGCTGTTTTTT
v_gene: TRBV9
j_gene: TRBJ2-2
d_gene: NA
abundance: NA

CDR3aa: CASSYLGAIGTDTQYF
CDR3nt: TGTGCCAGCAGTTACTTGGGCGCTATTGGCACAGATACGCAGTATTTT
v_gene: TRBV6-5
j_gene: TRBJ2-3
d_gene: NA
abundance: NA

CDR3aa: CATSRRAASEKLFF
CDR3nt: TGTGCCACCAGCAGGAGGGCAGCGAGTGAAAAACTGTTTTTT
v_gene: TRBV15
j_gene: TRBJ1-4
d_gene: NA
abundance: few

CDR3aa: CSVEFRGTGELFF
CDR3nt: TGCAGCGTTGAGTTTAGGGGGACCGGGGAGCTGTTTTTT
v_gene: TRBV29-1
j_gene: TRBJ2-2
d_gene: NA
abundance: few

CDR3aa: CASKENGFTGELFF
CDR3nt: TGTGCCAGTAAGGAAAACGGCTTCACCGGGGAGCTGTTTTTT
v_gene: TRBV19
j_gene: TRBJ2-2
d_gene: NA
abundance: NA

CDR3aa: CASSQGDLSSGNTIYF
CDR3nt: TGCGCCAGCAGCCAAGGAGACCTGAGCTCTGGAAACACCATATATTTT
v_gene: TRBV4-1
j_gene: TRBJ1-3
d_gene: NA
abundance: NA

CDR3aa: CASSLWTPTGRNYGYTF
CDR3nt: TGTGCCAGCAGTTTATGGACTCCGACAGGGCGTAACTATGGCTACACCTTC
v_gene: TRBV28
j_gene: TRBJ1-2
d_gene: TRBD1
abundance: NA

CDR3aa: CASSTGEWGTEAFF
CDR3nt: TGTGCCAGCAGCACAGGGGAGTGGGGCACTGAAGCTTTCTTT
v_gene: TRBV7-6
j_gene: TRBJ1-1
d_gene: TRBD1
abundance: NA

CDR3aa: CASSQDVYTEAFF
CDR3nt: TGTGCCAGCAGCCAAGATGTCTACACTGAAGCTTTCTTT
v_gene: TRBV14
j_gene: TRBJ1-1
d_gene: NA
abundance: NA

CDR3aa: CASSGGTSGRAVGGELFF
CDR3nt: TGTGCCAGCAGCGGCGGGACTAGCGGGAGGGCGGTCGGCGGGGAGCTGTTTTTT
v_gene: TRBV5-6
j_gene: TRBJ2-2
d_gene: TRBD2
abundance: NA

CDR3aa: CASRIEFGSGHGYTF
CDR3nt: TGTGCCAGCAGGATTGAATTCGGTTCCGGCCATGGCTACACCTTC
v_gene: TRBV6-1
j_gene: TRBJ1-2
d_gene: NA
abundance: NA

CDR3aa: CARTQREGWDEQFF
CDR3nt: TGTGCCAGAACCCAGCGGGAGGGTTGGGATGAGCAGTTCTTC
v_gene: TRBV2
j_gene: TRBJ2-1
d_gene: TRBD2
abundance: NA

CDR3aa: CASSLRGGEGNTIYF
CDR3nt: TGTGCCAGCAGCTTGAGGGGGGGAGAAGGAAACACCATATATTTT
v_gene: TRBV7-2
j_gene: TRBJ1-3
d_gene: NA
abundance: NA

CDR3aa: CASSIGGNTDTQYF
CDR3nt: TGTGCCAGTAGTATAGGGGGCAACACAGATACGCAGTATTTT
v_gene: TRBV19
j_gene: TRBJ2-3
d_gene: NA
abundance: NA

CDR3aa: CASSQERQGYEQYF
CDR3nt: TGCGCCAGCAGCCAAGAACGTCAGGGCTACGAGCAGTACTTC
v_gene: TRBV4-1
j_gene: TRBJ2-7
d_gene: NA
abundance: few

CDR3aa: CASAIGTSLSYEQYF
CDR3nt: TGCGCCAGCGCAATCGGGACTTCCCTCTCCTACGAGCAGTACTTC
v_gene: TRBV4-3
j_gene: TRBJ2-7
d_gene: NA
abundance: NA

CDR3aa: CASSLVGGRYEQYF
CDR3nt: TGCGCCAGCAGCTTGGTGGGCGGACGCTACGAGCAGTACTTC
v_gene: TRBV5-1
j_gene: TRBJ2-7
d_gene: NA
abundance: NA

CDR3aa: CASSERDSGNTIYF
CDR3nt: TGTGCCAGCAGCGAGCGGGACTCTGGAAACACCATATATTTT
v_gene: TRBV11-3
j_gene: TRBJ1-3
d_gene: NA
abundance: NA

CDR3aa: CASSPPRGSGANVLTF
CDR3nt: TGTGCCAGCTCACCACCGCGAGGTTCTGGGGCCAACGTCCTGACTTTC
v_gene: TRBV18
j_gene: TRBJ2-6
d_gene: NA
abundance: NA

CDR3aa: CASSLGTAYGYTF
CDR3nt: TGTGCCAGCAGCCTAGGGACAGCTTATGGCTACACCTTC
v_gene: TRBV7-8
j_gene: TRBJ1-2
d_gene: TRBD1
abundance: NA

CDR3aa: CAWSEKNTGELFF
CDR3nt: TGTGCCTGGAGTGAAAAGAACACCGGGGAGCTGTTTTTT
v_gene: TRBV30
j_gene: TRBJ2-2
d_gene: NA
abundance: once

CDR3aa: CASSQDRLQPQHF
CDR3nt: TGCGCCAGCAGCCAAGATCGCTTGCAGCCCCAGCATTTT
v_gene: TRBV4-3
j_gene: TRBJ1-5
d_gene: NA
abundance: NA

CDR3aa: CASTLEPGQLNEKLFF
CDR3nt: TGTGCCAGCACCCTCGAACCGGGGCAGTTAAATGAAAAACTGTTTTTT
v_gene: TRBV11-2
j_gene: TRBJ1-4
d_gene: NA
abundance: NA

CDR3aa: CASSSNHYREAQPQHF
CDR3nt: TGTGCCAGCAGCTCGAATCACTACAGGGAGGCTCAGCCCCAGCATTTT
v_gene: TRBV7-8
j_gene: TRBJ1-5
d_gene: NA
abundance: few

CDR3aa: CASSLGLASSTDTQYF
CDR3nt: TGCGCCAGCAGCTTGGGACTAGCGTCGAGCACAGATACGCAGTATTTT
v_gene: TRBV5-1
j_gene: TRBJ2-3
d_gene: TRBD2
abundance: NA

CDR3aa: CASSEGAAGGEKLFF
CDR3nt: TGTGCCAGCAGTGAAGGGGCGGCAGGGGGAGAAAAACTGTTTTTT
v_gene: TRBV6-1
j_gene: TRBJ1-4
d_gene: TRBD1
abundance: once

CDR3aa: CATKGFFTDTQYF
CDR3nt: TGTGCCACGAAGGGGTTTTTTACAGATACGCAGTATTTT
v_gene: TRBV2
j_gene: TRBJ2-3
d_gene: NA
abundance: NA

CDR3aa: CAWSVGQVLSEQFF
CDR3nt: TGTGCCTGGAGTGTAGGACAGGTTTTGAGTGAGCAGTTCTTC
v_gene: TRBV30
j_gene: TRBJ2-1
d_gene: TRBD1
abundance: NA

CDR3aa: CAIGRGESYEQYF
CDR3nt: TGTGCCATCGGGAGGGGGGAATCCTACGAGCAGTACTTC
v_gene: TRBV10-3
j_gene: TRBJ2-7
d_gene: NA
abundance: NA

CDR3aa: CASSGTGNEKLFF
CDR3nt: TGTGCCAGTAGTGGAACAGGGAACGAAAAACTGTTTTTT
v_gene: TRBV19
j_gene: TRBJ1-4
d_gene: NA
abundance: medium-sized

CDR3aa: CAWRVSADTEAFF
CDR3nt: TGTGCCTGGAGGGTTTCGGCAGACACTGAAGCTTTCTTT
v_gene: TRBV30
j_gene: TRBJ1-1
d_gene: NA
abundance: NA

CDR3aa: CASRDYSGGGDTQYF
CDR3nt: TGTGCCAGCAGAGATTACAGCGGAGGGGGAGATACGCAGTATTTT
v_gene: TRBV2
j_gene: TRBJ2-3
d_gene: NA
abundance: NA

CDR3aa: CASRLGPVVSRQPQHF
CDR3nt: TGTGCAAGTCGCTTAGGCCCGGTGGTCAGTAGGCAGCCCCAGCATTTT
v_gene: TRBV12-2
j_gene: TRBJ1-5
d_gene: NA
abundance: once

CDR3aa: CSVEGQDTPSTDTQYF
CDR3nt: TGCAGCGTTGAAGGACAGGACACTCCTAGCACAGATACGCAGTATTTT
v_gene: TRBV29-1
j_gene: TRBJ2-3
d_gene: NA
abundance: NA

CDR3aa: CASSPGGTTDTQYF
CDR3nt: TGCGCCAGCAGCCCCGGGGGAACCACAGATACGCAGTATTTT
v_gene: TRBV5-1
j_gene: TRBJ2-3
d_gene: NA
abundance: few

CDR3aa: CASSIAARTGELFF
CDR3nt: TGTGCCAGTAGTATAGCCGCCCGGACTGGGGAGCTGTTTTTT
v_gene: TRBV19
j_gene: TRBJ2-2
d_gene: NA
abundance: NA

CDR3aa: CASRPANYGYTF
CDR3nt: TGTGCCAGCAGGCCAGCTAACTATGGCTACACCTTC
v_gene: TRBV2
j_gene: TRBJ1-2
d_gene: NA
abundance: NA

CDR3aa: CASSLRGREETQYF
CDR3nt: TGTGCCAGCAGCTTAAGGGGGCGCGAGGAGACCCAGTACTTC
v_gene: TRBV11-2
j_gene: TRBJ2-5
d_gene: TRBD1
abundance: NA

CDR3aa: CASRPDWEAYEQYF
CDR3nt: TGTGCCAGCAGGCCGGACTGGGAGGCGTACGAGCAGTACTTC
v_gene: TRBV6-5
j_gene: TRBJ2-7
d_gene: NA
abundance: NA

CDR3aa: CASSGEWEGYGYTF
CDR3nt: TGCGCCAGCAGCGGAGAATGGGAGGGGTATGGCTACACCTTC
v_gene: TRBV5-1
j_gene: TRBJ1-2
d_gene: NA
abundance: few

CDR3aa: CASSSAGTNYGYTF
CDR3nt: TGTGCCAGCAGCTCCGCAGGAACTAACTATGGCTACACCTTC
v_gene: TRBV11-2
j_gene: TRBJ1-2
d_gene: NA
abundance: once

CDR3aa: CASSLYSGSNQPQHF
CDR3nt: TGTGCCAGCAGCCTCTACTCAGGGAGCAATCAGCCCCAGCATTTT
v_gene: TRBV7-2
j_gene: TRBJ1-5
d_gene: NA
abundance: NA

CDR3aa: CASKGSYEQYF
CDR3nt: TGTGCCAGCAAAGGGTCCTACGAGCAGTACTTC
v_gene: TRBV6-1
j_gene: TRBJ2-7
d_gene: NA
abundance: NA

CDR3aa: CASSSTLAERYNEQFF
CDR3nt: TGTGCCAGCAGCTCTACACTAGCGGAGCGCTACAATGAGCAGTTCTTC
v_gene: TRBV11-1
j_gene: TRBJ2-1
d_gene: TRBD2
abundance: NA

CDR3aa: CASSLGRGQETQYF
CDR3nt: TGCGCCAGCAGCTTAGGGAGGGGCCAGGAGACCCAGTACTTC
v_gene: TRBV5-1
j_gene: TRBJ2-5
d_gene: TRBD2
abundance: NA

CDR3aa: CASSLGGQIQETQYF
CDR3nt: TGTGCCAGCAGCTTAGGGGGACAGATTCAAGAGACCCAGTACTTC
v_gene: TRBV11-2
j_gene: TRBJ2-5
d_gene: TRBD1
abundance: NA

CDR3aa: CAWNPPGRGDIQYF
CDR3nt: TGTGCCTGGAACCCACCGGGGCGGGGGGACATTCAGTACTTC
v_gene: TRBV30
j_gene: TRBJ2-4
d_gene: TRBD2
abundance: few

CDR3aa: CASSLAHRWGGEQYF
CDR3nt: TGTGCCAGCAGCTTAGCCCATAGGTGGGGAGGCGAGCAGTACTTC
v_gene: TRBV7-8
j_gene: TRBJ2-7
d_gene: NA
abundance: NA

CDR3aa: CAWSGDNYEQYF
CDR3nt: TGTGCCTGGAGTGGAGACAACTACGAGCAGTACTTC
v_gene: TRBV30
j_gene: TRBJ2-7
d_gene: NA
abundance: NA